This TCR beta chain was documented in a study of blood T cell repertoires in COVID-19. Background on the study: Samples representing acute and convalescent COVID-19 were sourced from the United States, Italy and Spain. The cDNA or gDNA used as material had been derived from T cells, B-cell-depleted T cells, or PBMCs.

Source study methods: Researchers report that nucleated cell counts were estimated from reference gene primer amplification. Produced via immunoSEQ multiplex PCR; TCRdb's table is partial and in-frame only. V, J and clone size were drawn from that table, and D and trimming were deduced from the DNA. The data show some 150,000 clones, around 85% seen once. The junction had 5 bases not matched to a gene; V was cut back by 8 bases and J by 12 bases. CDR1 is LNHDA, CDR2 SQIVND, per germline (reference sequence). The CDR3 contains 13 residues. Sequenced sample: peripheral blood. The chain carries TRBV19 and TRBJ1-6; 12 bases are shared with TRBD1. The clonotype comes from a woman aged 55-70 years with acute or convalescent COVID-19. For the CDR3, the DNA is TGTGCCAGTTCCGGGACAGGGGGCCAACCCCTCCACTTT. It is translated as CASSGTGGQPLHF.